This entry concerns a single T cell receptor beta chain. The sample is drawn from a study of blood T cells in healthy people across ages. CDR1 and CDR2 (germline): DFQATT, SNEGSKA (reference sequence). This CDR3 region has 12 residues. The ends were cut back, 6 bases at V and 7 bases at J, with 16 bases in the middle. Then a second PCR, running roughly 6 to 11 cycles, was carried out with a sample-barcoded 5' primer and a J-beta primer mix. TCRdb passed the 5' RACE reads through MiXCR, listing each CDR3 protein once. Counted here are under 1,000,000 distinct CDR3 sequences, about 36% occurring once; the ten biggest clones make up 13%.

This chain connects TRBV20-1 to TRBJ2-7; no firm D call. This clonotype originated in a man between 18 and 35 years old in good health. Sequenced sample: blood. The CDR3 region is CSAGFYTDEQYF. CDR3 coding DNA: TGCAGTGCGGGATTCTACACCGATGAGCAGTACTTC.